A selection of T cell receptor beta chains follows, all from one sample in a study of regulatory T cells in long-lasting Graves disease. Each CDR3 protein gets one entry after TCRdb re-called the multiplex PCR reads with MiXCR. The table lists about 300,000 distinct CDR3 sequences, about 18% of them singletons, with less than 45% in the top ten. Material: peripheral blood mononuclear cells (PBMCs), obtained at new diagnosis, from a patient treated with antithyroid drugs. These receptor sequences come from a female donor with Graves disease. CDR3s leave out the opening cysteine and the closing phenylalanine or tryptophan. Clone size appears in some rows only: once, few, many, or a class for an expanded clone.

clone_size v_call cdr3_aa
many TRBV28 ASRSGLDQPQH
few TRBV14 ASRRAVNTGELF
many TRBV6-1 ASGRLASYEQY
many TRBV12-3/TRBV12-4 ASSLDSGRGNTEAF
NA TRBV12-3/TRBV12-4 ASRRSLAGGPLDTQY
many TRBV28 ASSPGTKAETQY
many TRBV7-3 ASSALAGGGDEQF
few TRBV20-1 SARGASLSSYNEQF
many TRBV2 ASSEFGAGGRQQF
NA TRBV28 ASSPSGQGDYGYT
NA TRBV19 ATKSGSWYEQF
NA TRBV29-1 SGENRAGNTIY
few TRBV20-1 SASPPPPRGGEKLF
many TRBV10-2 ASLGRVRLAGPSPFRQY
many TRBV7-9 ASSFGGRQF
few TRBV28 ASSSAGTGAYEQY
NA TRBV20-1 SASIGGGGHHEQF
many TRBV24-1 ATSAHPTRRDEQY
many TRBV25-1 ASSDDFRGEAF
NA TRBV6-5 ASSYSRPGGNYEQY
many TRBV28 ASESGTSGNEQF
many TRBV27 ASSLSGETPLH
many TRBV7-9 ASSLTGEEKLF
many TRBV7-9 ASSPDDGYSYEQY
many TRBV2 ASSEALTGSKAQY
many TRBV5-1 ASSPGTGFSPLH
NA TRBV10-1 ASSEGVSGNTIY
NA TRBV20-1 SARGGRDRFSYEQY
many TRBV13 ASRGGSYNEQF
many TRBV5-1 ASSFATGQGFDEQF
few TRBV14 ASSQGQTDVRD
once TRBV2 ASRPPDQGHSPLH
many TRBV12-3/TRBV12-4 ASRSKIYEQY
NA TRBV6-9 ASSYRMGATGTEAF